This T cell receptor beta chain comes out of a study of tumor-infiltrating lymphocytes in primary liver carcinoma. Reverse transcription of approximately 500 ng total RNA with a constant-region primer produced TCR beta cDNA. A slightly modified ARM-PCR protocol with three nested multiplex PCR rounds produced these TCR beta libraries. TCRdb processed the multiplex PCR reads anew with MiXCR; each CDR3 protein has one entry. The repertoire holds 95,000 to 150,000 distinct CDR3 sequences, with about two thirds as singletons. Many counts were recorded for this clonotype. Co-extraction of RNA and DNA was performed on about 19-30 mg of unsorted bulk tissue. Patients underwent surgical resection for primary liver carcinoma. This TCR came from a woman aged 60-75 years with primary liver carcinoma and hepatitis B virus infection. Source material: tumor-adjacent normal liver tissue.

The CDR3 region has the DNA TGCGCCAGCAGCTTGGGACAGGGGTGGACAGATACGCAGTATTTT. Its protein is CASSLGQGWTDTQYF. The chain couples TRBV5-1 to TRBJ2-3, with TRBD1 matching 8 bases. The CDR3 is 15 amino acids. The V and J ends lost 0 bases and 3 bases, in that order; junction bases with no gene match: 3. CDR1 and CDR2 from the germline V gene are SGHRS and YFSETQ.